This T cell receptor (beta chain) was identified in a study of blood T cell repertoires in COVID-19. Using immunoSEQ multiplex PCR, the repertoire was profiled, and TCRdb retains in-frame clones only, with some absent. Seen here are under 300,000 clones, roughly 90% observed once, and the top ten hold under 3.5%. Adults between roughly 18 and 100 years of age took part from 24 US areas. Donors were grouped by their self-reported clinical history. What the recovered Cohort 3 donors had was two negative PCRs, clearance, or symptom resolution. Germline CDR1 LNHNV, CDR2 YYDKDF (reference sequence). V lost 3 bases and J 5 bases, leaving 11 bases between the germline ends. The length of the CDR3 is 14 residues.

The rearrangement uses TRBV15 and TRBJ1-5, with no clear D. Sequences were obtained from PBMCs or T cells enriched from blood (not recorded which). This clonotype was sampled from a woman between 50 and 59 years old who had recovered from COVID-19. Here the CDR3 reads CATSSSRVDQPQHF. The CDR3 DNA reads TGTGCCACCAGCAGCTCACGAGTAGATCAGCCCCAGCATTTT. Full variable domain (rest looked up from reference TRBV15 and TRBJ1-5): DAMVIQNPRYQVTQFGKPVTLSCSQTLNHNVMYWYQQKSSQAPKLLFHYYDKDFNNEADTPDNFQSRRPNTSFCFLDIRSPGLGDTAMYLCATSSSRVDQPQHFGDGTRLSIL.